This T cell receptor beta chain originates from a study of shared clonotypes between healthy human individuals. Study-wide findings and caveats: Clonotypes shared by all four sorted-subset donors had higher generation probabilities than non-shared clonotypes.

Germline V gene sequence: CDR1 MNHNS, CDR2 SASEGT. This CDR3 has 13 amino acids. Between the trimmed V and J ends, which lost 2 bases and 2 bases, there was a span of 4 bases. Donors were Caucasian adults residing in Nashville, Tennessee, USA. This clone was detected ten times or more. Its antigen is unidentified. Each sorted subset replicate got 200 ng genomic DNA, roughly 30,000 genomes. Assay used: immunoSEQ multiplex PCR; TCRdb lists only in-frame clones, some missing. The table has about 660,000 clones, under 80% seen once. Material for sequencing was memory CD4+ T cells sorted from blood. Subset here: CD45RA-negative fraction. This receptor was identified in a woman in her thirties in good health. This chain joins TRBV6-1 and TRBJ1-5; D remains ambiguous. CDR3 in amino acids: CASSESRNQPQHF. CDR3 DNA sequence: TGTGCCAGCAGTGAATCGCGCAATCAGCCCCAGCATTTT.